The 8 T cell receptor beta chains below all came from one sample that was sequenced in a study of blood T cell repertoires in COVID-19. The repertoire was sequenced with immunoSEQ multiplex PCR; TCRdb's copy has only in-frame clones and lacks some. The data show some 73,000 clones, roughly three quarters seen once. Sequencing was carried out using peripheral blood. The source is a man in his sixties or seventies with COVID-19, enrolled during active disease.

V usage is TRBV30 and J usage is TRBJ1-5; TRBD1 aligns across 9 bases. The ends lost 2 bases at V and 6 bases at J; junction bases unmatched: 11. Germline CDR1 GTSNPN, CDR2 SVGIG (reference sequence). The CDR3 spans 16 residues. As DNA, the CDR3 is TGTGCCTGGAGTACCCCGGGACAGGGTTTGGGTCAGCCCCAGCATTTT. It yields the protein CAWSTPGQGLGQPQHF.

This clone was observed a single time. The rearrangement uses TRBV3-1 (or the pseudogene TRBV3-2) and TRBJ1-5; TRBD1 matches 7 bases. Germline trimming cut 3 bases from V and 6 bases from J; bases unmatched to any gene: 8. CDR3 length: 15 amino acids. The germline gives CDR1 LGHDT, CDR2 YNNKEL (reference sequence). CDR3 coding DNA: TGTGCCAGCAGCCAGGCCGACAGGGCGGGTCAGCCCCAGCATTTT. As protein: CASSQADRAGQPQHF.

The V and J genes are TRBV5-5 and TRBJ2-2, with 7 bases matching TRBD1. There are 16 residues in the CDR3. Trimming cost V 3 bases and J 0 bases; bases outside gene matches: 5. Germline loops: CDR1 SGHKS, CDR2 YYEKEE (reference sequence). DNA for the CDR3: TGTGCCAGCAGCTCGCGGACAGGAGCGAACACCGGGGAGCTGTTTTTT. Amino acid sequence: CASSSRTGANTGELFF. Based on the CDR3 plus reference TRBV5-5 and TRBJ2-2, the full variable domain is DAGVTQSPTHLIKTRGQQVTLRCSPISGHKSVSWYQQVLGQGPQFIFQYYEKEERGRGNFPDRFSARQFPNYSSELNVNALLLGDSALYLCASSSRTGANTGELFFGEGSRLTVL.

V gene TRBV19 combines with J gene TRBJ2-5; D may be TRBD1 (5 bases). CDR3 length: 13 amino acids. V dropped 3 bases and J dropped 5 bases, with 10 bases sitting between them. Germline V lookup: CDR1 LNHDA, CDR2 SQIVND (reference sequence). The CDR3 loop reads CASSIRTSETQYF. The CDR3 coding sequence is TGTGCCAGTAGTATCCGGACATCGGAGACCCAGTACTTC.

J is TRBJ1-2 and V is TRBV5-6; 9 bases map to TRBD1. The CDR3 length is 14 residues. CDR1 and CDR2 (germline): SGHDT, YYEEEE. Trimming cost V 0 bases and J 5 bases; bases outside gene matches: 2. Here the CDR3 reads CASSLDRGLYGYTF. The CDR3, as DNA: TGTGCCAGCAGCTTGGACAGGGGGCTGTATGGCTACACCTTC.

The chain recombines TRBV6-5 with TRBJ1-5, with TRBD1 as a possible D gene (6 bases). CDR3 length: 16 amino acids. The V end was cut by 0 bases, the J end by 4 bases, with 13 bases between. Germline V lookup: CDR1 MNHEY, CDR2 SVGAGI. CDR3 protein: CASSYSVNRDNQPQHF. The CDR3, as DNA: TGTGCCAGCAGTTACTCGGTGAACAGGGATAATCAGCCCCAGCATTTT.

The gene calls are TRBV9 and TRBJ2-1; TRBD2 agrees at 7 bases. V lost 2 bases and J lost 10; bases outside the gene matches: 9. Per the germline V gene, CDR1 is SGDLS and CDR2 is YYNGEE. This CDR3 comprises 14 residues. In DNA, the CDR3 is TGTGCCAGCAGCGTTTCTTCTAGCGGATACGAGCAGTTCTTC. Translating it yields CASSVSSSGYEQFF. The complete variable domain, with remaining parts taken from reference TRBV9 and TRBJ2-1, reads DSGVTQTPKHLITATGQRVTLRCSPRSGDLSVYWYQQSLDQGLQFLIQYYNGEERAKGNILERFSAQQFPDLHSELNLSSLELGDSALYFCASSVSSSGYEQFFGPGTRLTVL.

The table lists this clone with a count of one. The rearrangement links TRBV13 to TRBJ1-5; D might be TRBD1 (6 bases). This CDR3 is built from 21 residues. The germline V gene has CDR1 PRHDT and CDR2 FYEKMQ (reference sequence). Trimming took off 3 bases at V and 1 base at J, with 28 bases between the two ends. CDR3: CASSFDVTGTKRGLSNQPQHF. CDR3 sequence (DNA): TGTGCCAGCAGCTTCGACGTAACCGGGACGAAGAGGGGGTTGAGCAATCAGCCCCAGCATTTT.